The 26 T cell receptor beta chains presented below share a single source sample, sequenced in a study of T cells in Graves' hyperthyroidism and ophthalmopathy. Template material for amplifying TCR beta CDR3 regions consisted of RNA transcripts. HTBI primers were employed in a first-round RT-PCR of the TCR CDR3. TCRdb re-derived calls from the multiplex PCR reads in MiXCR, one entry per CDR3 protein. The sample contains about 500,000 distinct CDR3 sequences, 17% of which appear only once. The sequenced sample was blood. The receptors were gathered from a young woman with Graves' ophthalmopathy.

This clonotype was found many times. This chain connects TRBV27 to TRBJ1-2; D unclear. V lost 9 bases and J 2 bases, leaving 19 bases between the germline ends. The CDR3 has 15 amino acids. The germline V gene has CDR1 MNHEY and CDR2 SMNVEV (reference sequence). The CDR3 spells CASSLRAGGNYGYTF. In nucleotides, the CDR3 is TGTGCCAGTTCTCTAAGGGCAGGAGGGAACTATGGCTACACCTTC.

This clonotype has a handful of counts. The chain joins TRBV6-1 to TRBJ1-5; possible D gene TRBD1, 5 bases. The length of the CDR3 is 14 residues. V was cut by 5 bases and J by 7 bases, with 15 bases left in between. From germline, CDR1 is MNHNS and CDR2 SASEGT. Written as DNA, the CDR3 is TGTGCCAGCAGTCAGGGAGGGATCAGGCAGCCCCAGCATTTT. Translation gives CASSQGGIRQPQHF.

This clonotype was detected ten times or more. V gene TRBV20-1 combines with J gene TRBJ1-1; possible D gene TRBD1, 6 bases. The ends were cut back, 2 bases at V and 1 base at J, with 17 bases in the middle. Per germline, CDR1 DFQATT and CDR2 SNEGSKA (reference sequence). The CDR3 has 16 amino acids. CDR3 sequence (DNA): TGCAGTGCTAGAAGGGAAAAGGACAGAGCGAACACTGAAGCTTTCTTT. It yields the protein CSARREKDRANTEAFF.

At least ten counts were recorded for this clonotype. The gene calls are TRBV28 and TRBJ2-7; 7 bases align to TRBD2. V lost 4 bases, J lost 7 bases, and 19 bases stayed unmatched. CDR3 length: 17 amino acids. The V gene's germline CDR1 is MDHEN and CDR2 SYDVKM. CDR3 sequence reads: CASSSQELGGSQSEQYF. CDR3 DNA sequence: TGTGCCAGCAGTTCACAAGAGCTGGGCGGGAGCCAATCTGAGCAGTACTTC.

J is TRBJ2-4 and V is TRBV6-5; the match to TRBD1 covers 8 bases. CDR3 size: 17 residues. Germline CDR1 is MNHEY and CDR2 is SVGAGI. Germline trimming cut 4 bases from V and 9 bases from J; bases unmatched to any gene: 17. The CDR3 region has the DNA TGTGCCAGCAGTTTCCCCGGAACAGGGGGTCGACTGGGCATTCAGTACTTC. This encodes CASSFPGTGGRLGIQYF.

This clonotype has at least ten counts. The CDR3, as DNA: TGCGCCAGCAGCCAGTGGAGTGGGGACGGGGAGCTGTTTTTT. Residues: CASSQWSGDGELFF. The genes are TRBV5-1 and TRBJ2-2; D is undetermined. This CDR3 contains 14 residues. In germline, CDR1 is SGHRS, CDR2 YFSETQ. The germline V and J ends were trimmed by 4 bases and 7 bases, with 14 bases remaining between them.

This clonotype has just a few counts. The chain employs TRBV27 and TRBJ2-7; TRBD2 might be the D (6 bases). The CDR3 spans 13 residues. V lost 7 bases and J lost 1, with 11 bases in between. The V gene's germline CDR1 is MNHEY and CDR2 SMNVEV (reference sequence). The CDR3: CASTPAGSYEQYF. The CDR3 coding sequence is TGTGCCAGCACGCCAGCGGGTTCCTACGAGCAGTACTTC.

The chain uses TRBV6-2 or TRBV6-3 and TRBJ1-2, with D possibly TRBD1 on 6 matching bases. Per the germline V gene, CDR1 is MNHEY and CDR2 is SVGEGT. This CDR3 is 10 amino acids long. The V end lost 5 bases, the J end lost 10 bases, and 8 bases lay between the germline ends. DNA for the CDR3: TGTGCCAGCAGTGACAGGTTCTACACCTTC. Translated: CASSDRFYTF.

Comments on this clonotype: A junction end diverges from the germline sequence, so it may reflect a read error. The V and J genes are TRBV7-6 and TRBJ2-1; 9 bases match TRBD2. The CDR3 loop spans 19 amino acids. Germline V lookup: CDR1 SGHVS, CDR2 FNYEAQ. CDR3 sequence (DNA): TGTGCCAGCAGCCCCCCTCGTATGGGCGGGAGGGCATCCTACAGTGAGCAGTTCTTC. This sequence encodes CASSPPRMGGRASYSEQFF.

This clonotype was detected many times. This chain uses TRBV7-3 with TRBJ2-3; D is possibly TRBD2 (6 bases). The V end was cut by 1 base, the J end by 2 bases, with 13 bases between. Germline-derived CDR1 and CDR2 are SGHTA and FQGTGA. The CDR3 loop spans 16 amino acids. The CDR3 nucleotides read TGTGCCAGCAGCTTAAGTCCGACTAGACTCACAGATACGCAGTATTTT. Translation gives CASSLSPTRLTDTQYF.

This clonotype was found many times. The genes are TRBV5-1 and TRBJ2-1, with 13 bases that match TRBD2. The CDR3 is 16 amino acids. V lost 1 base, J lost 8 bases, and 6 bases stayed unmatched. Germline loops: CDR1 SGHRS, CDR2 YFSETQ. The chain's CDR3 is CASSLIGLAGEDEQFF. The DNA for the CDR3 is TGCGCCAGCAGCTTGATTGGACTAGCGGGAGAAGATGAGCAGTTCTTC.

This clonotype was recorded a few times. DNA for the CDR3: TGCAGTGCGACAACGCCCCGGGGGAATAATATGAACACTGAAGCTTTCTTT. Translating it yields CSATTPRGNNMNTEAFF. The chain has TRBV20-1 and TRBJ1-1; D might be TRBD1 (5 bases). Trimming shortened V by 6 bases and J by 0 bases, and 23 bases separated the two germline ends. Per the germline V gene, CDR1 is DFQATT and CDR2 is SNEGSKA (reference sequence). The CDR3 is made up of 17 amino acids.

This clonotype was seen more than once but under ten times. This probably arose from a read error, given a far larger clone one base away. The V call is TRBV24-1, the J call TRBJ2-5, with D uncertain. The ends were cut back, 6 bases at V and 5 bases at J, with 6 bases in the middle. CDR1 is KGHDR, CDR2 SFDVKD, per germline. This CDR3 has 11 residues. The CDR3: CATSFGETQYF. CDR3 nucleotide sequence: TGTGCCACCAGTTTCGGGGAGACCCAGTACTTC.

This rearrangement joins TRBV7-3 to TRBJ2-3, with 15 bases identical to TRBD2. CDR3 length: 17 residues. The V gene end was trimmed by 2 bases and the J gene end by 4 bases; junction bases not matched to a gene: 4. Germline assignment: CDR1 SGHTA and CDR2 FQGTGA. In nucleotides, the CDR3 is TGTGCCAGCAGCTTACGGACTAGCGGGGGGGCCGCAGATACGCAGTATTTT. Translation: CASSLRTSGGAADTQYF.

This chain links TRBV4-3 with TRBJ2-7; the D gene is possibly TRBD2 (6 bases). V shed 3 bases and J shed 4 bases, with 16 bases lying between them. Germline V lookup: CDR1 LGHNA, CDR2 YSLEER. CDR3 length: 15 residues. Written as DNA, the CDR3 is TGCGCCAGCAGCCAGGCCACTTCGGCGGGGTACGAGCAGTACTTC. This codes for CASSQATSAGYEQYF.

This clonotype was recorded a few times. The chain has TRBV29-1 and TRBJ2-3; unclear D gene. Germline CDR1 is SQVTM and CDR2 is ANQGSEA. V lost 3 bases to trimming and J lost 2 bases, with 6 bases between them. This CDR3 has 12 amino acids. CDR3 DNA: TGCAGCGTTGAGGCGGACACAGATACGCAGTATTTT. Its protein product is CSVEADTDTQYF.

In this sample, this clonotype turned up many times. The V call is TRBV5-5, the J call TRBJ1-2; a weak D match, TRBD1 (6 bases). V lost 4 bases, J lost 13 bases, and 20 bases lay in between. CDR3 length: 13 residues. CDR1 SGHKS and CDR2 YYEKEE come from the germline V gene (reference sequence). The CDR3: CASSQSADSYCTF. CDR3 sequence (DNA): TGTGCCAGCAGCCAATCGGCGGACAGTTATTGCACCTTC.

In nucleotides, the CDR3 is TGTGCCAGCAGTTACGAGGGGGCGCCTAACTATGGCTACACCTTC. Translation gives CASSYEGAPNYGYTF. The rearrangement links TRBV27 to TRBJ1-2, with TRBD1 matching 7 bases. This CDR3 is built from 15 residues. V lost 4 bases and J lost 0; bases outside the gene matches: 5. CDR1 is MNHEY and CDR2 is SMNVEV in the germline V gene (reference sequence).

The chain has TRBV7-2 and TRBJ2-1, with D perhaps matching TRBD1 (6 bases). The CDR3 covers 20 residues. V lost 4 bases and J 3 bases, leaving 28 bases between the germline ends. Germline CDR1 SGHTA, CDR2 FQGNSA. This chain's CDR3 is CASSSRTVRTSPSNYNEQFF. The DNA of the CDR3 is TGTGCCAGCAGCTCCAGGACAGTCAGGACATCGCCTTCGAACTACAATGAGCAGTTCTTC.

The chain employs TRBV29-1 and TRBJ1-2, with D uncertain. The CDR3 has 14 residues. Per germline, CDR1 SQVTM and CDR2 ANQGSEA. V was shortened by 4 bases and J by 3 bases, with 15 bases between the two germline ends. CDR3 sequence: CSVVRDYYDYGYTF. The CDR3 DNA is TGCAGCGTTGTGAGGGATTACTATGACTATGGCTACACCTTC. Full variable domain (outside the CDR3, taken from reference TRBV29-1 and TRBJ1-2): SAVISQKPSRDICQRGTSLTIQCQVDSQVTMMFWYRQQPGQSLTLIATANQGSEATYESGFVIDKFPISRPNLTFSTLTVSNMSPEDSSIYLCSVVRDYYDYGYTFGSGTRLTVV.

This clonotype turned up a few times. The chain employs TRBV14 and TRBJ1-4, with no clear D. CDR3 length equals 17 residues. V gave up 1 base and J gave up 5 bases, with 17 bases separating them. The germline CDR1 and CDR2 sequences are SGHDN and FVKESK. The CDR3 region has the DNA TGTGCCAGCAGCCAAGGGTTAGAAGGGTGGAGGAATGAAAAACTGTTTTTT. Protein sequence: CASSQGLEGWRNEKLFF. The full variable domain, completed using reference TRBV14 and TRBJ1-4, is EAGVTQFPSHSVIEKGQTVTLRCDPISGHDNLYWYRRVMGKEIKFLLHFVKESKQDESGMPNNRFLAERTGGTYSTLKVQPAELEDSGVYFCASSQGLEGWRNEKLFFGSGTQLSVL.

This chain uses TRBV6-6 with TRBJ2-5; D might be TRBD2 (5 bases). The CDR3 spans 14 residues. Per the germline V gene, CDR1 is MNHNY and CDR2 is SVGAGI (reference sequence). The germline V and J ends were trimmed by 2 bases and 5 bases, with 12 bases remaining between them. CDR3 in DNA: TGTGCCAGCAGTTACAATCCCGGGAAGGAGACCCAGTACTTC. Its translation is CASSYNPGKETQYF.

This clonotype was seen ten or more times. V usage is TRBV6-1 and J usage is TRBJ1-2; 11 bases fit TRBD1. In germline, CDR1 is MNHNS, CDR2 SASEGT. The CDR3 spans 15 residues. With V trimmed by 4 bases and J by 7 bases, 8 bases remained unmatched. The CDR3 DNA reads TGTGCCAGCAGTGCCCGGGACAGGGGGTCGGCTGGCTACACCTTC. It translates to CASSARDRGSAGYTF.

This clonotype was seen ten or more times. The rearrangement joins TRBV27 to TRBJ2-1; no definite D call. V lost 3 bases to trimming and J lost 0 bases, with 9 bases between them. This CDR3 has 15 residues. Germline V gene sequence: CDR1 MNHEY, CDR2 SMNVEV (reference sequence). CDR3 residues: CASSFFGSSYNEQFF. CDR3 bases: TGTGCCAGCAGTTTTTTTGGGTCCTCCTACAATGAGCAGTTCTTC.

This clonotype has a count of ten or more. The J gene is TRBJ1-5, the V gene TRBV13; 8 positions agree with TRBD1. The CDR3 consists of 16 residues. Germline trimming cut 0 bases from V and 0 bases from J; bases unmatched to any gene: 1. Per the germline V gene, CDR1 is PRHDT and CDR2 is FYEKMQ (reference sequence). The DNA of the CDR3 is TGTGCCAGCAGCTTAGGGACAGGGGATAGCAATCAGCCCCAGCATTTT. Its translation: CASSLGTGDSNQPQHF.

This chain joins TRBV20-1 and TRBJ2-5; perhaps TRBD2 as D (6 bases). CDR3 length equals 15 residues. Trimming shortened V by 0 bases and J by 5 bases, and 16 bases separated the two germline ends. The germline V gene encodes CDR1 DFQATT and CDR2 SNEGSKA (reference sequence). The CDR3 reads CSARDRIRGTETQYF. The CDR3 DNA reads TGCAGTGCTAGAGATAGGATTCGGGGGACTGAGACCCAGTACTTC.